This passage covers 27 T cell receptor beta chains from one sample sequenced in a study of identical twins' blood T cells. TCRdb analysed the 5' RACE reads with MiXCR anew, one entry per CDR3 protein. The sample gives 300,000 to 450,000 distinct CDR3 sequences, about 28% of which show up once; 6.1% is in the top ten. The sample comprised PBMCs. The origin of the receptors is a woman aged 18-55 years in good health.

There are many counts of this clonotype. The chain combines TRBV20-1 with TRBJ2-2; the match to TRBD2 covers 7 bases. The CDR3 is made up of 14 amino acids. After removal of 6 bases from V and 2 bases from J, the junction contained 6 bases not matched to a gene. Per the germline V gene, CDR1 is DFQATT and CDR2 is SNEGSKA (reference sequence). This CDR3 reads CSAPLAENTGELFF. In DNA, the CDR3 is TGCAGTGCGCCGCTAGCGGAAAACACCGGGGAGCTGTTTTTT.

The V call is TRBV7-2, the J call TRBJ2-1; D may correspond to TRBD1 or TRBD2 (5 bases each). The CDR3 length is 15 residues. Looked up from germline, CDR1 is SGHTA and CDR2 is FQGNSA. Trimming removed 4 bases at V and 10 bases at J, with 20 bases between. CDR3 in amino acids: CASSSPMFHRGEQFF. The CDR3 DNA is TGTGCCAGCAGCTCCCCGATGTTTCACCGGGGCGAGCAGTTCTTC.

About this clonotype: One end of the junction varies from germline; a read error may be responsible. V gene TRBV11-3 combines with J gene TRBJ1-2, with D perhaps matching TRBD1 (5 bases). This CDR3 has 14 residues. Germline values: CDR1 SGHNT, CDR2 YENEEA. CDR3 nucleotides: TGTGCCAACAGCTCCCACGGAAGGGGCTATGGCTACACCTTC. Translation: CANSSHGRGYGYTF. Full variable domain (outside the CDR3, taken from reference TRBV11-3 and TRBJ1-2): EAGVVQSPRYKIIEKKQPVAFWCNPISGHNTLYWYLQNLGQGPELLIRYENEEAVDDSQLPKDRFSAERLKGVDSTLKIQPAELGDSAVYLCANSSHGRGYGYTFGSGTRLTVV.

This clonotype has a handful of counts. This rearrangement joins TRBV6-2 or TRBV6-3 to TRBJ2-1; D is ambiguous. Trimming removed 8 bases at V and 6 bases at J, with 14 bases between. The CDR3 is made up of 13 amino acids. From germline, CDR1 is MNHEY and CDR2 SVGEGT. CDR3 in DNA: TGTGCCAGCCCTTCCACATCACCCAATGAGCAGTTCTTC. Encoded protein: CASPSTSPNEQFF.

Many counts were recorded for this clonotype. The chain employs TRBV20-1 and TRBJ2-3; D is undetermined. Trimming removed 0 bases from V and 2 bases from J, with 9 bases in between. The germline V gene has CDR1 DFQATT and CDR2 SNEGSKA (reference sequence). CDR3 length equals 14 residues. CDR3 region: CSARDQAYTDTQYF. The CDR3 coding sequence is TGCAGTGCTAGAGATCAGGCCTACACAGATACGCAGTATTTT.

The rearrangement uses TRBV7-6 and TRBJ2-3; D unclear. There are 13 residues in the CDR3. CDR1 SGHVS and CDR2 FNYEAQ come from the germline V gene. Trimming removed 4 bases from V and 4 bases from J, with 9 bases in between. The CDR3 loop reads CASSSLGSDTQYF. For the CDR3, the DNA is TGTGCCAGCAGCTCCTTAGGGTCAGATACGCAGTATTTT.

With regard to this clonotype: The germline gene is not matched at one end of the junction; a read error may be the cause. V and J are TRBV12-3 or TRBV12-4 and TRBJ2-2, with D perhaps TRBD2 (5 bases). The CDR3 sequence is 12 residues long. The CDR3 reads CASVRNTGEMFF. The CDR3 region has the DNA TGTGCCAGCGTTAGGAACACCGGGGAGATGTTTTTT.

This clonotype showed up just a few times. This chain uses TRBV6-6 with TRBJ1-6; 9 bases agree with TRBD1. CDR1 and CDR2 (germline): MNHNY, SVGAGI (reference sequence). The ends lost 6 bases at V and 10 bases at J; junction bases unmatched: 7. This CDR3 is built from 14 residues. The CDR3 DNA follows: TGTGCCAGCAGAGGGACAGGGTTAAACTCACCCCTCCACTTT. It encodes CASRGTGLNSPLHF.

This clonotype turned up a few times. The rearrangement links TRBV27 to TRBJ2-7; 13 bases fit TRBD2. Germline CDR1 is MNHEY and CDR2 is SMNVEV (reference sequence). This CDR3 region has 14 residues. V gave up 8 bases and J gave up 9 bases; unmatched junction bases: 10. CDR3 sequence reads: CASRRTSGGDRQYF. The CDR3 bases are TGTGCCAGCCGTCGGACTAGCGGGGGAGATAGGCAGTACTTC.

About this clonotype: Since the CDR3 does not end with the conserved phenylalanine or tryptophan, this likely comes from a read error. The chain has TRBV29-1 and TRBJ1-1; D is undetermined. V lost 0 bases and J 8 bases, leaving 7 bases between the germline ends. This CDR3 contains 11 residues. Germline V gives CDR1 SQVTM, CDR2 ANQGSEA. The CDR3 sequence is CSVEEQVEAFL. The CDR3, as DNA: TGCAGCGTTGAAGAGCAGGTCGAAGCTTTCCTT.

This clonotype appeared many times. J is TRBJ1-1 and V is TRBV11-2, with 7 positions matching TRBD1. J gave up 1 base and V 5 bases, and 10 bases lay outside the gene matches. The CDR3 covers 16 residues. The germline V gene has CDR1 SGHAT and CDR2 FQNNGV. CDR3: CASSRSDTGANTEAFF. DNA for the CDR3: TGTGCCAGCAGCCGAAGTGATACAGGGGCGAACACTGAAGCTTTCTTT.

This clonotype was detected once. V and J are TRBV5-1 and TRBJ1-4; D gene uncertain. The germline CDR1 and CDR2 sequences are SGHRS and YFSETQ. Trimming took off 0 bases at V and 5 bases at J, with 14 bases between the two ends. The CDR3 is 16 residues long. As DNA, the CDR3 is TGCGCCAGCAGCTTGGGGAGCGCCGAGATAAATGAAAAACTGTTTTTT. This gives the protein CASSLGSAEINEKLFF. Looking up the rest from reference TRBV5-1 and TRBJ1-4 gives the full variable domain: KAGVTQTPRYLIKTRGQQVTLSCSPISGHRSVSWYQQTPGQGLQFLFEYFSETQRNKGNFPGRFSGRQFSNSRSEMNVSTLELGDSALYLCASSLGSAEINEKLFFGSGTQLSVL.

This clonotype has more than one count but fewer than ten. J is TRBJ2-7 and V is TRBV20-1, with D perhaps matching TRBD1 (7 bases). This CDR3 region has 13 residues. Trimming cost V 2 bases and J 3 bases, with 11 bases left between them. Germline V CDR1 and CDR2: DFQATT, SNEGSKA (reference sequence). CDR3 sequence (DNA): TGCAGTGCTAGACAGGGGGGCAACTACGAGCAGTACTTC. This translates into CSARQGGNYEQYF.

Of note for this clonotype: It may be a read error: a sequence one base away is much more abundant. The rearrangement uses TRBV15 and TRBJ1-2; 7 bases line up with TRBD1. Germline V gives CDR1 LNHNV, CDR2 YYDKDF (reference sequence). CDR3 size: 14 residues. The CDR3 loop reads CVTSAGQPYYGYTF. The CDR3 DNA sequence: TGTGTCACCAGCGCGGGACAGCCTTACTATGGCTACACCTTC.

The genes are TRBV5-1 and TRBJ1-2; D perhaps matches TRBD1 (6 bases). Germline-derived CDR1 and CDR2 are SGHRS and YFSETQ. This CDR3 has 13 residues. Trimming took 3 bases from V and 6 from J, leaving 12 bases between them. For the CDR3, the DNA is TGCGCCAGCAGCTCCACACAGGGTGATGGCTACACCTTC. As protein: CASSSTQGDGYTF.

For the CDR3, the DNA is TGCAGCGTTGAAGACACAGGGGGCCAAGAGACCCAGTACTTC. Encoded protein: CSVEDTGGQETQYF. V gene TRBV29-1 combines with J gene TRBJ2-5; TRBD1 aligns across 8 bases. The CDR3 is 14 amino acids. Germline CDR1 SQVTM, CDR2 ANQGSEA. V dropped 0 bases and J dropped 1; count of bases not matched to a gene: 1.

The table lists this clonotype with a few counts. J is TRBJ1-2 and V is TRBV2; 9 bases match TRBD1. J lost 8 bases, V lost 6 bases, and 13 bases had no gene match. Germline V gene lookup returns CDR1 SNHLY and CDR2 FYNNEI. The length of the CDR3 is 15 residues. The CDR3 is CASSATGQGQFGYTF. The CDR3 coding sequence is TGTGCCAGCAGCGCCACGGGACAGGGACAGTTCGGCTACACCTTC.

The chain links TRBV27 to TRBJ1-5; no firm D call. Per germline, CDR1 MNHEY and CDR2 SMNVEV (reference sequence). The CDR3 covers 15 residues. V shed 6 bases and J shed 0 bases, with 12 bases lying between them. The CDR3: CASSPQDYSNQPQHF. The CDR3 DNA reads as TGTGCCAGCAGCCCTCAGGACTATAGCAATCAGCCCCAGCATTTT.

This clonotype has just a few counts. V usage is TRBV20-1 and J usage is TRBJ1-1; D is ambiguous. The V and J ends lost 4 bases and 8 bases respectively, with 8 bases between them. CDR3 length equals 10 residues. Looked up from germline, CDR1 is DFQATT and CDR2 is SNEGSKA (reference sequence). DNA for the CDR3: TGCAGTGCTACCCCTGAGGAAGCTTTCTTT. As protein: CSATPEEAFF.

This clonotype was seen many times. This sequence joins TRBV27 and TRBJ1-4; D not certain. Deletions cut 5 bases from V and 2 bases from J, with 12 bases between. This CDR3 contains 15 residues. The germline gives CDR1 MNHEY, CDR2 SMNVEV (reference sequence). CDR3 nucleotide sequence: TGTGCCAGCAGTCCCTCGGTGGGCACTAATGAAAAACTGTTTTTT. It is translated as CASSPSVGTNEKLFF.

This clonotype was counted a few times. The chain is built from TRBV20-1 and TRBJ1-2; no definite D call. The germline V and J ends were trimmed by 0 bases and 4 bases, with 9 bases remaining between them. Per the germline V gene, CDR1 is DFQATT and CDR2 is SNEGSKA (reference sequence). CDR3 length: 13 residues. For the CDR3, the DNA is TGCAGTGCTAGAGACCCCAGGCCCTATGGCTACACCTTC. It encodes CSARDPRPYGYTF.

The chain has TRBV19 and TRBJ1-1, with D possibly TRBD1 on 5 matching bases. This CDR3 region has 11 residues. V lost 3 bases, J lost 11 bases, and 10 bases lay in between. Germline CDR1 is LNHDA and CDR2 is SQIVND (reference sequence). The CDR3 DNA sequence: TGTGCCAGTAGTATGGGGCAGGACGCTTTCTTT. Protein product: CASSMGQDAFF.

This clonotype was seen only a few times. The J gene is TRBJ1-2, the V gene TRBV29-1; D is unclear. The V and J ends lost 3 bases and 4 bases respectively, with 12 bases between them. This CDR3 spans 13 amino acids. Germline loops: CDR1 SQVTM, CDR2 ANQGSEA. The CDR3 region has the DNA TGCAGCGTTGACTGGTCGGGAGTCTATGGCTACACCTTC. This sequence encodes CSVDWSGVYGYTF.

The CDR3 sequence: CSGRDLGGNTEAFF. The CDR3 DNA sequence: TGCAGCGGGCGGGACCTAGGGGGAAACACTGAAGCTTTCTTT. The chain couples TRBV29-1 to TRBJ1-1, with D possibly matching TRBD1 (6 bases). CDR3 length equals 14 residues. Germline-derived CDR1 and CDR2 are SQVTM and ANQGSEA. V was trimmed by 7 bases and J by 2 bases, leaving 17 bases between them.

The chain links TRBV2 to TRBJ2-5; D gene uncertain. Germline V gene data show CDR1 as SNHLY and CDR2 as FYNNEI. The V and J ends lost 4 bases and 4 bases respectively, with 10 bases between them. The CDR3 spans 13 residues. DNA of the CDR3: TGTGCCAGCAGTGGGGTAATTAGAGAGACCCAGTACTTC. Protein product: CASSGVIRETQYF.

This clonotype showed up just a few times. This chain joins TRBV6-2 or TRBV6-3 and TRBJ2-1; D unresolved. This CDR3 region has 14 residues. Germline lookup yields CDR1 MNHEY and CDR2 SVGEGT. The V end was cut by 4 bases, the J end by 6 bases, with 13 bases between. CDR3 coding DNA: TGTGCCAGCAGTTTCCTCTTGCGGAGCAATGAGCAGTTCTTC. This codes for CASSFLLRSNEQFF.

This clonotype is classed as medium-sized (0.01 to 0.1%). The chain has TRBV6-6 and TRBJ2-2; possible D gene TRBD2, 5 bases. Germline assignment: CDR1 MNHNY and CDR2 SVGAGI (reference sequence). Trimming took 9 bases from V and 3 from J, leaving 14 bases between them. CDR3 size: 14 residues. The chain's CDR3 is CASKRADYTGELFF. For the CDR3, the DNA is TGTGCCAGTAAGAGGGCAGATTACACCGGGGAGCTGTTTTTT.